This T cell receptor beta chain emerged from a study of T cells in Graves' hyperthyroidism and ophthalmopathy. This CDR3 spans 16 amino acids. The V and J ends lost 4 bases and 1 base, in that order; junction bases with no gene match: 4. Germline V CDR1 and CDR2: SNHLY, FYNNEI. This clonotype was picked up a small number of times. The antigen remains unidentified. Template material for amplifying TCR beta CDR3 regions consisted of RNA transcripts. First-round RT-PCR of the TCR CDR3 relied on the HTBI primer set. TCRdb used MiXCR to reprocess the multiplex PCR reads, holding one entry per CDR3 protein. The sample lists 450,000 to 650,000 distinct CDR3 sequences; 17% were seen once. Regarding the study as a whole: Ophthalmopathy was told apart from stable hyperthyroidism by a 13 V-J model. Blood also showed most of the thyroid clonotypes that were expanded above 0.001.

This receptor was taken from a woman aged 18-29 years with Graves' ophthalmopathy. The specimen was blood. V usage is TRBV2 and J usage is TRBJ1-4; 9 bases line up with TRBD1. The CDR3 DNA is TGTGCCAGCAGTGTCATGGGACAGGGAACTAATGAAAAACTGTTTTTT. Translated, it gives CASSVMGQGTNEKLFF.